A selection of T cell receptor beta chains follows, all from one sample in a study of cytomegalovirus exposure and HLA in healthy donors. Here immunoSEQ multiplex PCR was the method, and the copy in TCRdb shows in-frame clones only, minus some. The sample has some 120,000 clones; roughly 77% are singletons. The specimen sequenced was PBMCs. The receptor source for this set is a man between 18 and 35 years old in good health and CMV-seronegative. CDR3s include the opening cysteine and the closing phenylalanine or tryptophan. D genes are given only for firm matches. Expanded clones are given a class, and other clones once, few, many or no size at all.

D	J	size	V	DNA	CDR3
TRBD2	TRBJ2-1	.	TRBV4-2	TGTGCCAGCAGCCCCGACTCTAGCGGGGGGGCTGATGAGCAGTTCTTC	CASSPDSSGGADEQFF
.	TRBJ2-5	.	TRBV2	TGTGCCAGCAGTGACCCAGGCGGGGAGACCCAGTACTTC	CASSDPGGETQYF
.	TRBJ2-3	few	TRBV7-2	TGTGCCAGCAGCCCGGGAATAGCAGTAGATACGCAGTATTTT	CASSPGIAVDTQYF
.	TRBJ2-3	.	TRBV4-1	TGCGCCAGCAGCCAAGCCCCTCTCCCCGCGGCCGGCACAGATACGCAGTATTTT	CASSQAPLPAAGTDTQYF
TRBD1	TRBJ1-1	.	TRBV6-1	TGTGCCAGCAGTAGAACCGGGACAGGGAACACTGAAGCTTTCTTT	CASSRTGTGNTEAFF
.	TRBJ1-1	.	TRBV6-6	TGTGCCAGCAGTTACAATAGCCCCGAAGCTTTCTTT	CASSYNSPEAFF
.	TRBJ1-1	once	TRBV7-9	TGTGCCAGCAGCTCAATCACTGAAGCTTTCTTT	CASSSITEAFF
.	TRBJ1-4	.	TRBV6-1	TGTGCCAGCAGTGAAGCACGGAGGGAAAAACTGTTTTTT	CASSEARREKLFF
TRBD2	TRBJ2-3	.	TRBV11-2	TGTGCCAGCGCCCCAACAGCGGGGTTGGATACGCAGTATTTT	CASAPTAGLDTQYF
TRBD2	TRBJ2-5	.	TRBV7-2	TGTGCCAGCAGCTTAACATATCCGGGCGGGGGGGCCGGGGAGACCCAGTACTTC	CASSLTYPGGGAGETQYF
.	TRBJ1-1	.	TRBV5-1	TGCGCCAGCAGCTTGGACAGGGCCAAGAACACTGAAGCTTTCTTT	CASSLDRAKNTEAFF
.	TRBJ1-2	.	TRBV4-3	TGCGCCAGCAGACGCGAGGGAGGGAGTTGGAATGGCTACACCTTC	CASRREGGSWNGYTF
TRBD1	TRBJ1-4	few	TRBV13	TGTGCCAGCAGCTTAGGAGGGACAGGTGGCGAAAAACTGTTTTTT	CASSLGGTGGEKLFF
.	TRBJ2-7	few	TRBV7-9	TGTGCCAGCAGCAGGGGATCCTACGAGCAGTACTTC	CASSRGSYEQYF
.	TRBJ2-7	.	TRBV27	TGTGCCAGCAGTTTTGGCAGAACCTACGAGCAGTACTTC	CASSFGRTYEQYF
.	TRBJ1-5	.	TRBV27	TGTGCCAGCAGTTTGAGTTTCAATCAGCCCCAGCATTTT	CASSLSFNQPQHF
.	TRBJ2-7	.	TRBV15	TGTGCCACCAGCAGAGATCCCAGGGGAAGCGAGCAGTACTTC	CATSRDPRGSEQYF
.	TRBJ1-5	.	TRBV23-1	TGCGCCAGCAGTCAAGTTCAGGGATCGGTTGTACATCAGCCCCAGCATTTT	CASSQVQGSVVHQPQHF
.	TRBJ2-1	.	TRBV7-2	TGTGCCAGCAGCAAGACGAGCGCCAGGGGCTACAATGAGCAGTTCTTC	CASSKTSARGYNEQFF
TRBD1	TRBJ1-2	.	TRBV6-6	TGTGCCAGCAGTTACGACAGGGGGGCTAACTATGGCTACACCTTC	CASSYDRGANYGYTF
TRBD1	TRBJ2-7	.	TRBV6-6	TGTGCCAGCAGGATCTCGACAGGGATCTACGAGCAGTACTTC	CASRISTGIYEQYF
.	TRBJ1-2	once	TRBV7-9	TGTGCCAGCAGCTTATTGACAGGCCCTAACTATGGCTACACCTTC	CASSLLTGPNYGYTF
.	TRBJ2-5	.	TRBV2	TGTGCCAGCAAGAGAACAGGGTTGAGAGAGACCCAGTACTTC	CASKRTGLRETQYF
.	TRBJ2-3	once	TRBV27	TGTGCCAGCAGTTTATCGCCGGTTTACACAGATACGCAGTATTTT	CASSLSPVYTDTQYF
TRBD1	TRBJ1-6	.	TRBV5-1	TGCGCCAGCAGTACAGGGGCGAATGGTTCACCCCTCCACTTT	CASSTGANGSPLHF
TRBD1	TRBJ1-1	.	TRBV14	TGTGCCAGCAGCAGGACAGGGGGCCTGGGGGCTGAAGCTTTCTTT	CASSRTGGLGAEAFF
.	TRBJ2-5	.	TRBV23-1	TGCGCCAGCCCCCGGGACACCCGACAAGAGACCCAGTACTTC	CASPRDTRQETQYF
TRBD2	TRBJ2-5	.	TRBV5-4	TGTGCCGTAGCGGGGGGGGGAGAGACCCAGTACTTC	CAVAGGGETQYF
TRBD2	TRBJ2-5	.	TRBV10-3	TGTGCCGTCGGGACTAGCGGCCAAGAGACCCAGTACTTC	CAVGTSGQETQYF
.	TRBJ2-3	.	TRBV4-3	TGCGCCAGCAGTGAAGAGGGTGGAACCTTCTTCACAGATACGCAGTATTTT	CASSEEGGTFFTDTQYF
TRBD1	TRBJ2-1	.	TRBV5-6	TGTGCCAGCAGCCGTGACAGGGACCGGGGCAATGAGCAGTTCTTC	CASSRDRDRGNEQFF
.	TRBJ1-5	.	TRBV4-1	TGCGCCAGCAGCCAAGCAACGGGGGGATCCTTGGTTTTCTATAGCAATCAGCCCCAGCATTTT	CASSQATGGSLVFYSNQPQHF
TRBD2	TRBJ2-3	.	TRBV7-9	TGTGCCAGCAGCTTAGCGAAAGCAGGTCTAGCGGGGGGCACAGATACGCAGTATTTT	CASSLAKAGLAGGTDTQYF
.	TRBJ1-1	.	TRBV5-1	TGCGCCAGCAGCTTAACGAGACAGCTGAACACTGAAGCTTTCTTT	CASSLTRQLNTEAFF
.	TRBJ1-1	.	TRBV7-9	TGTGCCAGCACCAGTCGGGGGAGGGACACTGAAGCTTTCTTT	CASTSRGRDTEAFF
.	TRBJ1-4	once	TRBV5-1	TGCGCCAGCAGCTTGGACAGCCCAAGTAATGAAAAACTGTTTTTT	CASSLDSPSNEKLFF
.	TRBJ1-2	few	TRBV5-4	TGTGCCAGCAGCTTGGAGGTCCAGGGCCCTGGGTATGGCTACACCTTC	CASSLEVQGPGYGYTF
TRBD2	TRBJ2-7	.	TRBV19	TGTGCCAGTAGTACGGGACTAGCGGGGACCTACGAGCAGTACTTC	CASSTGLAGTYEQYF
TRBD2	TRBJ2-1	.	TRBV7-3	TGTGCCAGCAGCCCCGGACTAGCGGGGGAAGGGCAGTTCTTC	CASSPGLAGEGQFF
.	TRBJ2-5	few	TRBV6-1	TGTGCCAGCAGACAAGAGGCGGGGCTAGCGCAGTACTTC	CASRQEAGLAQYF
TRBD2	TRBJ2-3	few	TRBV30	TGTGCCTGGAGGAACCCGGGACTAGCGGGGGGCACAGATACGCAGTATTTT	CAWRNPGLAGGTDTQYF
.	TRBJ1-5	.	TRBV6-1	TGTGCCAGCAGCCCACAGGGATATAGCAATCAGCCCCAGCATTTT	CASSPQGYSNQPQHF
TRBD1	TRBJ1-1	.	TRBV29-1	TGCAGCGTCCAAGGGACAGGCCTGAACACTGAAGCTTTCTTT	CSVQGTGLNTEAFF
.	TRBJ1-1	.	TRBV7-9	TGTGCCAGCAGCCAAGGACAGCCTGATATGAACACTGAAGCTTTCTTT	CASSQGQPDMNTEAFF
.	TRBJ1-1	.	TRBV10-3	TGTGCCATCAGTTTAAACACAGGACAGAGTGAAGCTTTCTTT	CAISLNTGQSEAFF
.	TRBJ1-4	.	TRBV18	TGTGCCAGCTCACCATTCACACACCGTCAACTGTTTTTT	CASSPFTHRQLFF
.	TRBJ1-5	few	TRBV7-9	TGTGCCAGCAGCTACGGACAGTCAAATCAGCCCCAGCATTTT	CASSYGQSNQPQHF
.	TRBJ2-1	.	TRBV2	TGTGCCAGCAGTGGGCCGAGGGCAAGCTCCTACAATGAGCAGTTCTTC	CASSGPRASSYNEQFF
TRBD1	TRBJ2-7	.	TRBV4-1	TGCGCCAGCAGGGACGGACAGGGGGTCCCCTACGAGCAGTACTTC	CASRDGQGVPYEQYF
.	TRBJ1-5	.	TRBV6-9	TGTGCCAGCGGTAACAGGGCGAGCAGCAATCAGCCCCAGCATTTT	CASGNRASSNQPQHF